These 14 T cell receptor beta chains came from one sample sequenced in a study of immune characterization of retroperitoneal liposarcoma. Via MiXCR, TCRdb re-called the PCR reads, giving one row per CDR3 protein. In the table there are approximately 11,000 distinct CDR3 sequences, about 26% of which are singletons. Sequenced material: tumor tissue. The receptors originated from a female donor with retroperitoneal liposarcoma.

This clonotype was seen only a few times. This chain joins TRBV6-1 and TRBJ1-1; 10 nucleotides match TRBD1. The CDR3 sequence is 15 residues long. Germline CDR1 is MNHNS and CDR2 is SASEGT. Trimming removed 3 bases from V and 3 bases from J; junction bases left unmatched: 4. The CDR3 coding sequence is TGTGCCAGCAGTGACCGGACAGGGGGATACACTGAAGCTTTCTTT. This sequence encodes CASSDRTGGYTEAFF.

This clonotype was observed a few times. The chain couples TRBV27 to TRBJ2-1, with 8 bases lining up with TRBD2. Germline values: CDR1 MNHEY, CDR2 SMNVEV (reference sequence). The CDR3 sequence is 16 residues long. J gave up 4 bases and V 2 bases, and 7 bases lay outside the gene matches. The CDR3 DNA sequence: TGTGCCAGCAGTTTAGTGCGGGCTAGCGGGTACAATGAGCAGTTCTTC. Translated, it gives CASSLVRASGYNEQFF.

The chain recombines TRBV7-2 with TRBJ1-2; no clear D. The CDR3 runs to 14 residues. Per the germline V gene, CDR1 is SGHTA and CDR2 is FQGNSA. V was shortened by 4 bases and J by 6 bases, with 15 bases between the two germline ends. CDR3 DNA: TGTGCCAGCAGCTACTTCCAGAGGTCGGATGGCTACACCTTC. This gives the protein CASSYFQRSDGYTF. The full variable domain, rest sourced from reference TRBV7-2 and TRBJ1-2, is GAGVSQSPSNKVTEKGKDVELRCDPISGHTALYWYRQSLGQGLEFLIYFQGNSAPDKSGLPSDRFSAERTGGSVSTLTIQRTQQEDSAVYLCASSYFQRSDGYTFGSGTRLTVV.

The CDR3 protein is CASTLNYEQYF. The CDR3, as DNA: TGTGCCAGCACCCTAAATTACGAGCAGTACTTC. The rearrangement links TRBV11-3 to TRBJ2-7; no definite D call. This CDR3 has 11 residues. Germline loops: CDR1 SGHNT, CDR2 YENEEA. V was shortened by 7 bases and J by 4 bases, with 8 bases between the two germline ends.

This clonotype is medium-sized in the sample. The chain joins TRBV6-1 to TRBJ2-2; D unresolved. Trimming stripped 6 bases from V and 3 bases from J, with 11 bases between. The CDR3 consists of 14 residues. CDR1 MNHNS and CDR2 SASEGT come from the germline V gene. The CDR3, as DNA: TGTGCCAGCAGATTGCGGTTTGACACCGGGGAGCTGTTTTTT. Its protein is CASRLRFDTGELFF.

V is TRBV6-1 and J is TRBJ1-3; maybe TRBD1 (5 bases). Germline CDR1 is MNHNS and CDR2 is SASEGT. V dropped 0 bases and J dropped 6 bases, with 9 bases sitting between them. This CDR3 spans 14 amino acids. CDR3 amino acids: CASSEAREANTIYF. CDR3 nucleotides: TGTGCCAGCAGTGAAGCCAGGGAGGCAAACACCATATATTTT.

V gene TRBV27 combines with J gene TRBJ2-1; tentatively, D is TRBD2 (5 bases). The DNA matches TRBJ2-7 better at its end, which makes the J call doubtful. CDR1 MNHEY and CDR2 SMNVEV come from the germline V gene (reference sequence). This CDR3 contains 15 residues. CDR3 nucleotide sequence: TGTGCCAGCAGTCAAACTAGAGACGGACTGAATGAGCAGTACTTC. Its translation: CASSQTRDGLNEQYF.

This clonotype is medium-sized within its sample. This chain links TRBV7-2 with TRBJ2-1, with D possibly matching TRBD2 (7 bases). CDR3 length equals 17 residues. The germline CDR1 and CDR2 sequences are SGHTA and FQGNSA. Deletions cut 5 bases from V and 4 bases from J, with 21 bases between. The CDR3 sequence is CASSPAPQGRGYNEQFF. DNA for the CDR3: TGTGCCAGCAGCCCAGCCCCCCAGGGGAGGGGATACAATGAGCAGTTCTTC.

This clonotype was seen a handful of times. CDR3: CASSHAGVLDEQFF. In DNA form, the CDR3 reads TGTGCCAGCAGCCATGCCGGGGTTCTTGATGAGCAGTTCTTC. The chain has TRBV7-9 and TRBJ2-1, with TRBD2 as a possible D gene (5 bases). Germline V CDR1 and CDR2: SEHNR, FQNEAQ (reference sequence). This CDR3 comprises 14 residues. Trimming pared 5 bases from V and 8 bases from J, leaving 16 bases between.

Notes on this clonotype: Given a much more abundant clone one base away, this may be a read error. V is TRBV6-5 and J is TRBJ2-1, with 13 bases aligning to TRBD2. The CDR3 has 14 amino acids. Germline assignment: CDR1 MNHEY and CDR2 SVGAGI. CDR3 nucleotides: TGTGTCAGCAGCCCGGGACTAGCGGGGAATGAGCAGTTCTTC. This sequence encodes CVSSPGLAGNEQFF.

In this sample, this clonotype turned up many times. The chain is built from TRBV27 and TRBJ2-1, with 8 bases matching TRBD1. The DNA end is more similar to TRBJ2-7, so the J call may be wrong. This CDR3 spans 16 amino acids. Germline V CDR1 and CDR2: MNHEY, SMNVEV (reference sequence). The CDR3 nucleotides read TGTGCCAGCGTAATAACAGGGGGTATCTCCTACAATGAGCAGTACTTC. Its protein product is CASVITGGISYNEQYF.

The chain couples TRBV7-8 to TRBJ1-4, with D tentatively TRBD1 (5 bases). Germline V gene data show CDR1 as SGHVS and CDR2 as FQNEAQ. V lost 4 bases, J lost 8 bases, and 17 bases lay in between. CDR3 length equals 15 residues. CDR3 nucleotides: TGTGCCAGCAGCTCGCGGACAATAGATCGGGAAAAACTGTTTTTT. Translation: CASSSRTIDREKLFF.

This clonotype was counted a few times. The genes are TRBV5-1 and TRBJ2-1, with a tentative D call TRBD2 (5 bases). The CDR3 length is 14 residues. Germline lookup yields CDR1 SGHRS and CDR2 YFSETQ. Trimming shortened V by 2 bases and J by 8 bases, and 14 bases separated the two germline ends. CDR3: CASSFIGSGDEQFF. The CDR3, as DNA: TGCGCCAGCAGCTTCATTGGGAGTGGCGATGAGCAGTTCTTC.

This clonotype is judged large. The V gene is TRBV7-2, the J gene TRBJ2-1; 11 bases fit TRBD2. The junction had 19 bases not matched to a gene; V was cut back by 5 bases and J by 13 bases. The length of the CDR3 is 17 residues. Germline V gene lookup returns CDR1 SGHTA and CDR2 FQGNSA. This CDR3 is CASSDVAGGLQGETQFF. The CDR3 nucleotides read TGTGCCAGCAGCGACGTAGCGGGAGGGCTTCAAGGAGAGACCCAGTTCTTC.